This TCR beta chain was captured by sequencing in a study of cytomegalovirus exposure and HLA in healthy donors (dated by TCRdb to about 2017). Some background on the complete study: According to an earlier analysis of 587 of the donors, about 190 million T cells yielded 117 million unique TCR beta sequences and approximately 300 Gb of sequence data. Approximately 310 gigabases of sequencing data and approximately 85 million unique TCR sequences were included in an early release covering several hundred HLA-typed donors. The genetic ancestry cluster associated with self-reported Caucasian donors included roughly four fifths of the roughly 360 genotyped donors. The study aimed to test whether cataloging public T cell receptors could reveal signatures of past pathogen exposure. Using immunosequencing, the study profiled T cell repertoires from 550 to 750 subjects and related those repertoires to cytomegalovirus serostatus. Along with the roughly 670-subject first cohort, a separate validation cohort of roughly 110 different subjects was used. The study combined high-throughput TCR immunosequencing, statistical association of individual TCRs with disease status, and machine learning to predict cytomegalovirus infection status. To study patterns of TCR occurrence, a later analysis re-analyzed previously published TCR beta repertoires from 700 or so donors and added high-resolution HLA genotyping. Rather than drawing on any new phenotypic data, the later analysis identified candidate immune exposures from TCR beta sequences and the way those sequences occurred across donors. In an earlier analysis of over 550 of the donors, high-throughput TCR beta sequencing was used to judge whether each TCR beta V gene segment behaved as functional or pseudogenic. Donor age, sex, ethnicity and CMV serostatus were compiled together with the repertoire data. In a later genetic analysis, genome-wide SNP genotypes for about three fifths of the roughly 670 donors were used, and that subset was treated as a discovery cohort. Every discovery cohort repertoire had been produced on one sequencing platform. Both class I and class II loci were covered by HLA typing, at four-digit resolution. The number of typed donors differed by locus: about 620-630 for A, B, C, DRB1 and DQB1; 522 for DQA1; 606 for DPA1; and about 450 for DPB1. Roughly 5 DR-DQ haplotypes were treated as single units for association and clustering because of strong linkage in the cohort. Among roughly 400 genotyped donors of the cohort, an average of roughly 230,000 unique TCR beta nucleotide sequences was sequenced per donor, of which about 20% were non-productive. Overall study outcomes, separate from this receptor: In both the original and validation cohorts, the classifier was reported to diagnose cytomegalovirus status with high specificity and sensitivity. A later genetic analysis reported fewer N-insertions in productive TCRs among donors in an Asian-associated ancestry cluster than the approximately 670-donor mean. Strong co-occurrence of HLA alleles, especially DR and DQ, made assigning TCR associations to individual alleles difficult. In a later analysis, the rate of TCR association differed among HLA loci, with DRB1 alleles having the most associated TCRs and HLA-C alleles having the fewest. Several of the top co-occurrence clusters appeared to be linked to parvovirus B19, influenza, CMV and Epstein-Barr virus, according to a later analysis. Across donors, most TCR sequences were observed very rarely, whereas some public TCRs were present in many individuals. This cohort had only TCR beta chains sequenced, and the lack of alpha or paired-chain data limited which features could be detected. Because HLA typing was unavailable for some donors at each locus, only the typed subset was used in association tests. In the study, 164 TCR beta chains were listed as associated with cytomegalovirus. In an earlier analysis of around 600 of the donors, most TCR beta V segments appeared in productive rearrangements about 87% or about 30% of the time, broadly matching IMGT annotations. A few of the identified cytomegalovirus-associated TCR beta chains were confirmed in vitro to be specific for cytomegalovirus antigens. Specific HLA alleles were associated with around 18,000 TCR beta sequences at a false discovery rate of 0.05 in a later analysis. A further reported finding was that TCR beta sequences accurately predicted the HLA-A and HLA-B alleles for most subjects in the first cohort. V-gene and J-gene trimming of TCR beta chains was associated with a missense DCLRE1C variant in a later genetic analysis, and the association was replicated in an independent cohort. Correlated functional status among segregating V segments might reflect linkage disequilibrium, but an unknown experimental factor could not be ruled out. Sequencing depth was assumed to be roughly uniform across donors in the presence/absence analyses, though that assumption may not hold. A group of highly shared sequence variants was considered likely to be a technical artifact of the sequencing pipeline. Immune exposure information for the cohort was limited to CMV serostatus. Because counts were too low, about 18 rarely observed V segments, including chromosome 9 orphons, were excluded from the earlier analysis of under 650 of the donors. A later analysis found that HLA-associated TCR beta chains were more clonally expanded and had lower generation probabilities than equally common non-associated chains. The authors suggested that the approach could potentially be extended to other disease states and immunological phenotypes. Some IMGT-functional V segments, including TRBV6-2 and TRBV6-3, could not be distinguished by the 87-base-pair reads and were therefore excluded. Most CMV-associated TCR beta chains appeared to be HLA-restricted in a later analysis, and the HLA associations seemed to be driven largely by CMV exposure.

The receptor library was made with the immunoSEQ multiplex PCR assay. The multiplex PCR relied on a mix of 60 forward primers for TCR Vbeta segments and 13 reverse primers for TCR Jbeta segments. A multiplex PCR assay on genomic DNA amplified the CDR3 region of rearranged TCR beta genes. The amplified TCR beta libraries were sequenced on the Illumina HiSeq System as 87-base-pair reads. In the paper's pipeline: In a later analysis, tens of millions of unique TCR beta chains were counted across the 690 or so repertoires, and around 10 million of these chains were shared by at least two donors. Raw reads were error-corrected and collapsed into unique sequences with a nearest-neighbor algorithm that merged closely related sequences to remove PCR and sequencing errors. V, D and J gene segments were assigned by aligning CDR3 sequences to IMGT reference sequences. For a sequence to be retained, at least a six-nucleotide match to both a V gene segment and a J gene segment was required. Rearrangements were classified as productive when the CDR3 lacked stop codons and remained in frame with V and J, and all other rearrangements were classified as non-productive. Following IMGT convention, CDR3 was defined as the stretch from the second conserved V-encoded cysteine up to the conserved J-encoded phenylalanine. The earlier analysis of some 540 of the donors excluded any sequence lacking an unambiguous match to a single V gene segment. An earlier analysis of approximately 590 of the donors classified V segments as functional when productive rearrangements were above 56.7% and as segregating when the standard deviation between donors was above 5%. A statistical classification framework was developed to diagnose cytomegalovirus status using the catalog of TCR beta chain sequences. V and J gene assignment, in a later analysis, came from comparing TCR nucleotide sequences with IMGT/GENE-DB human TR gene sequences. The TCRdist pipeline was used in a later analysis to assign CDR3 sequences and most-parsimonious VDJ recombination scenarios. A later analysis defined each TCR beta chain by its CDR3 amino acid sequence plus V-gene family, and excluded reads lacking a unique V-gene family. In a later analysis, 450 to 600 highly shared, low-generation-probability nucleotide sequences were removed to address suspected cross-contamination and a sequencing artifact. A later analysis calculated a clonal expansion index for each public chain from normalized within-repertoire ranks of inferred template counts. In a later analysis, generation probabilities were computed with a VDJ recombination model fitted to out-of-frame rearrangements, and the resulting probabilities were checked against IGoR. In a later analysis, TCR-TCR, TCR-HLA and TCR-CMV co-occurrence was scored with hypergeometric tests, and a repertoire-size bias correction was applied to TCR pairs. To estimate false discovery rates, a later analysis permuted the HLA or CMV assignments 20 times. In a later analysis, co-occurring TCRs were grouped using DBSCAN, and TCRdist sequence similarity was added for clustering within HLA-allele-positive subsets. Repertoires with fewer than 30,000 or more than 120,000 public chains were left out of co-occurrence clustering, as were a handful of repertoires with anomalous nucleotide sharing. TCRdb provides this immuneACCESS table in a form limited to in-frame rearrangements. Some clones are lacking; in checked studies, under half of them reflect an unresolved V gene, and why the rest are absent is not known. The DNA gave D and trimming, while V, J and clone size come from that table. This sample holds 100,000 to 150,000 clones; less than 80% were observed only once. The leading ten clones occupy about 3.3% of the sample.

A note on this clone: It lacks a known antigen. An end of the junction does not agree with germline; a read error may underlie this.

CDR1 and CDR2 were assigned from the germline V gene (reference sequence) as SEHNR and FQNEAQ. The CDR3 has 13 amino acids, counting the end cysteine and phenylalanine. CDR3 DNA only is kept here, 39 bases in frame from base 1. The cohort comprised around 700 healthy bone marrow donors. Cohort members were all nominally healthy when sampled, although unrecorded immune exposures were likely present. The donor was CMV seronegative and was included in the group of about 350 seronegative cohort members. A peripheral blood sample was collected from each donor, and TCR beta sequencing was performed on peripheral blood mononuclear cells. The Qiagen DNeasy Blood Extraction Kit was used to extract genomic DNA from the blood cell samples.

The sample consisted of PBMCs. Rearrangement joined TRBV7-9 to TRBJ1-5, with no reliable assignment of the D segment. The clonotype comes from a woman aged 45 to 65 in good health and CMV-seronegative. The DNA sequence follows: TGTTCCAGCAGCTATCTAAGCAATCAGCCCCAGCATTTT. It translates to CSSSYLSNQPQHF.